This T cell receptor beta chain stems from a study of a mutant IDH1 vaccine in newly diagnosed glioma. Whole-study context: Vaccine administration was initiated 4-6 weeks following radiotherapy alone, or with temozolomide cycles.

Time point described: week 11, during vaccination. One vaccine dose held 300 ug of mutant IDH1 20-mer peptide and came with topical imiquimod. Every donor had a new WHO grade 3 or 4 astrocytoma that was IDH1-mutant, with loss of nuclear ATRX. In germline, CDR1 is MGHDK, CDR2 SYGVNS. After removal of 7 bases from V and 5 bases from J, the junction contained 8 bases not matched to a gene. The CDR3 sequence is 14 residues long. Of note for this clone: Its antigen remains unidentified.

Overall study results and limits: Pseudoprogression seemed unlinked to shifts in top peripheral T cell clonotypes.

The method was immunoSEQ multiplex PCR; TCRdb's version includes in-frame clones alone and lacks a portion of them. The profile shows about 22,000 clones, roughly 90% of them singletons. The receptor was derived from a woman in her 40s with glioma. Sequenced material: PBMCs, taken from a glioma patient whose treatment included an IDH1 peptide vaccine. This rearrangement joins TRBV25-1 to TRBJ2-1; 7 bases are shared with TRBD1. DNA of the CDR3: TGTGCCAGCATATCCCGGGACAGAAACAATGAGCAGTTCTTC. Translated: CASISRDRNNEQFF.